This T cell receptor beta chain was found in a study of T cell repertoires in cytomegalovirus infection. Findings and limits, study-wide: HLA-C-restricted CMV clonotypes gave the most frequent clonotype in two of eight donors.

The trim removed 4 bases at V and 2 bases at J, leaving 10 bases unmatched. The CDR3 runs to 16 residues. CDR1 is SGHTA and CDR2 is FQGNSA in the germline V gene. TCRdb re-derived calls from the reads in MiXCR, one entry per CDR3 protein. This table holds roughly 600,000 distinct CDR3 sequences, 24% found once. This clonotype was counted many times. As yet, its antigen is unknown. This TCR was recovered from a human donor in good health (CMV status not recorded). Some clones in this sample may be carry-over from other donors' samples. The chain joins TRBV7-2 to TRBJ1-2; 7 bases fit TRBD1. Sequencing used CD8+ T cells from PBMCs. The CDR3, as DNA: TGTGCCAGCAGCTCCACCGGGACAGCCATCAACTATGGCTACACCTTC. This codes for CASSSTGTAINYGYTF. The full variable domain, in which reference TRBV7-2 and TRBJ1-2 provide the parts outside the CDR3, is GAGVSQSPSNKVTEKGKDVELRCDPISGHTALYWYRQSLGQGLEFLIYFQGNSAPDKSGLPSDRFSAERTGGSVSTLTIQRTQQEDSAVYLCASSSTGTAINYGYTFGSGTRLTVV.